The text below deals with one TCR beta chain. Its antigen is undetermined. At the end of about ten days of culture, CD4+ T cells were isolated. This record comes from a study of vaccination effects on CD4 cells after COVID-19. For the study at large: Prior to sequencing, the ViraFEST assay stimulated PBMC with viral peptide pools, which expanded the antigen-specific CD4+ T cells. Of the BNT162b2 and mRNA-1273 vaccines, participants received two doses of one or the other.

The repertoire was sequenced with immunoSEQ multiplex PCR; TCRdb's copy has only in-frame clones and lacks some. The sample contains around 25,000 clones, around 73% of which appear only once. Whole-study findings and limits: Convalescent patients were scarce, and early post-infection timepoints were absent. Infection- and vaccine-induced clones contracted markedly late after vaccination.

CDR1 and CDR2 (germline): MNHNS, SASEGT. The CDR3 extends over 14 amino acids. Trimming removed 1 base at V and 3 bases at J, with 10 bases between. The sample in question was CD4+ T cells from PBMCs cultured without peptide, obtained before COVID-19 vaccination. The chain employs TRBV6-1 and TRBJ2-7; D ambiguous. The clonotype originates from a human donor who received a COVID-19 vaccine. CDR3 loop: CASSEVGSHYEQYF. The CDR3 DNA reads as TGTGCCAGCAGTGAAGTGGGCAGCCACTACGAGCAGTACTTC.